The clone carrying this T cell receptor beta chain was observed many times. Its specificity is unknown. From germline, CDR1 is SQVTM and CDR2 ANQGSEA. The CDR3 loop spans 12 amino acids. V lost 4 bases, J lost 4 bases, and 8 bases lay in between. This sample was taken from a study of tumor and adjacent non-tumor tissue in lung cancer. Looking at the study overall: Histology: 12 adenocarcinoma, a couple of squamous cell carcinoma, 1 small cell lung cancer. Samples averaged roughly 4.2 million productive TCRbeta reads each. General study findings and limits: Shorter survival was associated with higher TCR diversity in tumors.

RNA was extracted from bulk tissue without any cell sorting. The library came from three nested PCR rounds adapted from ARM-PCR protocols. Each CDR3 protein is one row after TCRdb ran MiXCR on the multiplex PCR reads. The sample carries under 150,000 distinct CDR3 sequences, roughly 67% recorded once. Source material: lung tumor tissue. The J gene is TRBJ1-5, the V gene TRBV29-1; no clear D. This TCR was recovered from a man aged 25-40 years with non-small cell lung cancer. CDR3 DNA sequence: TGCAGCGTTGGAACGGCGAATCAGCCCCAGCATTTT. It translates to CSVGTANQPQHF. The full variable domain, with the rest looked up from reference TRBV29-1 and TRBJ1-5, is SAVISQKPSRDICQRGTSLTIQCQVDSQVTMMFWYRQQPGQSLTLIATANQGSEATYESGFVIDKFPISRPNLTFSTLTVSNMSPEDSSIYLCSVGTANQPQHFGDGTRLSIL.